This TCR beta chain was obtained from a study of T-cell reconstitution after alpha-beta-depleted transplantation in children. Researchers prepared the TCRbeta library using unique molecular identifiers, the study reports. One entry per CDR3 protein, called by TCRdb with MiXCR from the PCR reads. The repertoire holds nearly 350,000 distinct CDR3 sequences, about a sixth seen once, with approximately 44% in the top ten. Study-wide findings and caveats: There were reportedly several hundred expanded graft clones from which alpha-beta T cells came about two months after transplant. Newly produced T cells mostly provided counts and TCRbeta diversity after one year, as hyperexpanded clones declined. Diversity of TCRbeta at day 60 was high in some patients, arising from surviving recipient T cells and thymic progenitors.

The sample holds a few counts of this clonotype. Its antigen remains unknown. The germline V gene encodes CDR1 SQVTM and CDR2 ANQGSEA. V gave up 2 bases and J gave up 5 bases, with 16 bases separating them. The CDR3 consists of 15 residues. This receptor was obtained from a male patient under 10 years old who had a stem cell transplant for acute lymphoblastic leukemia, so the T cells may come from the graft donor. The source was PBMCs, mostly from graft donor cells, collected 360 days after TCRalphabeta/CD19-depleted stem cell transplant. The chain links TRBV29-1 to TRBJ2-1; D possibly corresponds to TRBD1 (5 bases). In nucleotides, the CDR3 is TGCAGCGTTGAACTTGGCCTATTCAGGGACAATGAGCAGTTCTTC. Translating gives CSVELGLFRDNEQFF.